A single sample gave rise to the 17 T cell receptor beta chains below, sequenced in a study of OX40 agonist ivuxolimab in advanced cancers. Clones were sequenced by immunoSEQ multiplex PCR, and TCRdb holds only the in-frame ones, with some missing. The sample consists of 95,000 to 110,000 clones, approximately 90% of them appearing once. The material was CD4+ or CD8+ T cells sorted from blood, obtained in a trial of the OX40 agonist ivuxolimab. Source of these receptors: an adult with an advanced solid tumor such as melanoma, head and neck, liver or kidney cancer.

The CDR3 reads CASSLDLNTIYF. The CDR3 nucleotides read TGTGCCAGCAGCTTAGATCTAAACACCATATATTTT. The V call is TRBV11-2, the J call TRBJ1-3; the D is unclear. CDR1 and CDR2 from the germline V gene are SGHAT and FQNNGV. Trimming removed 0 bases at V and 6 bases at J, with 3 bases between. The CDR3 extends over 12 amino acids.

This chain connects TRBV7-2 to TRBJ2-1, with 7 bases lining up with TRBD2. The CDR3 sequence is 15 residues long. The germline gives CDR1 SGHTA, CDR2 FQGNSA. The junction had 5 bases not matched to a gene; V was cut back by 4 bases and J by 2 bases. The CDR3 sequence: CASSWSSGPYNEQFF. CDR3 nucleotide sequence: TGTGCCAGCAGCTGGTCTAGCGGTCCCTACAATGAGCAGTTCTTC.

The rearrangement uses TRBV18 and TRBJ1-1, with D uncertain. Germline CDR1 KGHSH, CDR2 LQKENI. V dropped 0 bases and J dropped 5 bases, with 4 bases sitting between them. This CDR3 is built from 12 residues. CDR3 in amino acids: CASSPPLTEAFF. CDR3 DNA: TGTGCCAGCTCACCACCGTTGACTGAAGCTTTCTTT.

The rearrangement joins TRBV7-9 to TRBJ1-4; D is possibly TRBD1 (5 bases). The CDR3 runs 15 residues. The V end was cut by 4 bases, the J end by 4 bases, with 13 bases between. Germline assignment: CDR1 SEHNR and CDR2 FQNEAQ (reference sequence). CDR3 sequence: CASSYTQGVNEKLFF. Here the CDR3 DNA reads TGTGCCAGCAGCTACACCCAAGGGGTTAATGAAAAACTGTTTTTT.

This clone was detected only a few times. The V and J genes are TRBV15 and TRBJ1-2; the match to TRBD1 covers 7 bases. J lost 0 bases, V lost 2 bases, and 6 bases had no gene match. This CDR3 is 16 amino acids long. The germline V gene has CDR1 LNHNV and CDR2 YYDKDF (reference sequence). CDR3 sequence (DNA): TGTGCCACCAGCAGACACGAACAGGGGCCTAACTATGGCTACACCTTC. Its translation is CATSRHEQGPNYGYTF. Full variable domain (rest looked up from reference TRBV15 and TRBJ1-2): DAMVIQNPRYQVTQFGKPVTLSCSQTLNHNVMYWYQQKSSQAPKLLFHYYDKDFNNEADTPDNFQSRRPNTSFCFLDIRSPGLGDTAMYLCATSRHEQGPNYGYTFGSGTRLTVV.

This clone was detected once. The chain employs TRBV18 and TRBJ1-4; 7 nucleotides align to TRBD1. Germline loops: CDR1 KGHSH, CDR2 LQKENI. V dropped 4 bases and J dropped 7; count of bases not matched to a gene: 15. The CDR3 extends over 17 amino acids. The CDR3 loop reads CASSRYRGGEVIEKLFF. The CDR3, as DNA: TGTGCCAGCTCACGATACAGGGGCGGGGAAGTGATTGAAAAACTGTTTTTT.

The rearrangement links TRBV19 to TRBJ1-4; D is unresolved. V shed 2 bases and J shed 4 bases, with 11 bases lying between them. The V gene's germline CDR1 is LNHDA and CDR2 SQIVND (reference sequence). The CDR3 totals 15 residues. Written as DNA, the CDR3 is TGTGCCAGTAGTATACAAGGGTCTCGTAATGAAAAACTGTTTTTT. Translated: CASSIQGSRNEKLFF. The variable domain in full, completed from reference TRBV19 and TRBJ1-4, reads DGGITQSPKYLFRKEGQNVTLSCEQNLNHDAMYWYRQDPGQGLRLIYYSQIVNDFQKGDIAEGYSVSREKKESFPLTVTSAQKNPTAFYLCASSIQGSRNEKLFFGSGTQLSVL.

The chain combines TRBV28 with TRBJ1-5; D is unclear. The V end was cut by 3 bases, the J end by 6 bases, with 12 bases between. The CDR3 is made up of 14 amino acids. Germline assignment: CDR1 MDHEN and CDR2 SYDVKM. CDR3 in amino acids: CASSFAGTGQPQHF. The CDR3 bases are TGTGCCAGCAGTTTTGCGGGCACTGGTCAGCCCCAGCATTTT.

This clone was recorded once. V and J are TRBV29-1 and TRBJ2-7, with TRBD1 matching 8 bases. The CDR3 runs 13 residues. From germline, CDR1 is SQVTM and CDR2 ANQGSEA. Trimming took 5 bases from V and 4 from J; bases not matched to a gene: 7. The CDR3 loop is CSVLQGELYEQYF. For the CDR3, the DNA is TGCAGCGTTTTACAGGGGGAGTTGTACGAGCAGTACTTC.

DNA of the CDR3: TGTGCCAGCAGTTACGACAGCCCGAACACTGAAGCTTTCTTT. Residues: CASSYDSPNTEAFF. This rearrangement joins TRBV6-5 to TRBJ1-1; possibly TRBD1 for D (5 bases). Germline CDR1 reads MNHEY; CDR2 reads SVGAGI. V lost 2 bases and J 1 base, leaving 8 bases between the germline ends. The CDR3 is made up of 14 amino acids.

CDR3 sequence (DNA): TGCGCCAGCAGCCAAGCCAGACTAGCGGGAGGTCTAGGAGCCAAAAACATTCAGTACTTC. Translating gives CASSQARLAGGLGAKNIQYF. The chain has TRBV4-1 and TRBJ2-4, with 13 bases aligning to TRBD2. The germline CDR1 and CDR2 sequences are MGHRA and YSYEKL. The CDR3 runs 20 residues. The ends lost 1 base at V and 0 bases at J; junction bases unmatched: 9.

This chain connects TRBV27 to TRBJ1-2, with D possibly TRBD1 on 6 matching bases. Trimming took off 4 bases at V and 4 bases at J, with 22 bases between the two ends. Germline V gives CDR1 MNHEY, CDR2 SMNVEV (reference sequence). The CDR3 totals 17 residues. The CDR3 spells CASSSEGDTAEFYGYTF. CDR3 bases: TGTGCCAGCAGTTCAGAGGGGGACACAGCGGAGTTCTATGGCTACACCTTC.

The chain joins TRBV5-4 to TRBJ1-6; 8 bases match TRBD1. Germline assignment: CDR1 SGHNT and CDR2 YYREEE (reference sequence). V gave up 2 bases and J gave up 8 bases; unmatched junction bases: 12. The CDR3 has 17 amino acids. CDR3 region: CASSLRLTGASDSPLHF. DNA of the CDR3: TGTGCCAGCAGCTTAAGATTGACAGGGGCATCGGATTCACCCCTCCACTTT.

The V and J genes are TRBV5-1 and TRBJ2-5; the D gene could be TRBD1 or TRBD2 (5 bases each). CDR3 length equals 13 residues. CDR1 is SGHRS and CDR2 is YFSETQ in the germline V gene. V lost 1 base and J lost 5, with 9 bases in between. CDR3: CASSLNGDETQYF. In nucleotides, the CDR3 is TGCGCCAGCAGCTTGAACGGGGACGAGACCCAGTACTTC.

V and J are TRBV5-8 and TRBJ2-3; 9 bases map to TRBD2. V lost 0 bases and J lost 4; bases outside the gene matches: 12. The CDR3 contains 18 residues. From germline, CDR1 is SGHTS and CDR2 YDEGEE. DNA for the CDR3: TGTGCCAGCAGCTTGGTTTTGGCTAGCGGGACGGGTGCAGATACGCAGTATTTT. Translated: CASSLVLASGTGADTQYF.

The chain employs TRBV5-4 and TRBJ2-2, with 8 positions matching TRBD2. Losses at the gene ends were 4 bases for V and 6 bases for J; bases not matched to a gene: 2. This CDR3 has 13 amino acids. From germline, CDR1 is SGHNT and CDR2 YYREEE (reference sequence). The CDR3 sequence is CASSLSGAGELFF. The CDR3 nucleotides are TGTGCCAGCAGCCTTAGCGGGGCCGGGGAGCTGTTTTTT. The entire variable domain, with the rest obtained from reference TRBV5-4 and TRBJ2-2, is as follows: ETGVTQSPTHLIKTRGQQVTLRCSSQSGHNTVSWYQQALGQGPQFIFQYYREEENGRGNFPPRFSGLQFPNYSSELNVNALELDDSALYLCASSLSGAGELFFGEGSRLTVL.

The V and J genes are TRBV28 and TRBJ1-1; D perhaps matches TRBD1 (5 bases). The germline gives CDR1 MDHEN, CDR2 SYDVKM. The CDR3 loop spans 13 amino acids. Trimming took off 3 bases at V and 7 bases at J, with 12 bases between the two ends. The CDR3 DNA reads as TGTGCCAGCAGTTTCGGGGGGGGTAGTGAAGCTTTCTTT. This codes for CASSFGGGSEAFF.